This paragraph reports one T cell receptor (beta chain). Focal radiation plus CTLA-4 blockade with ipilimumab was administered to patients who had chemo-refractory metastatic non-small-cell lung cancer. The data belong to a study of radiotherapy plus CTLA-4 blockade in lung cancer. The method was immunoSEQ multiplex PCR; TCRdb's version includes in-frame clones alone and lacks a portion of them. This repertoire shows 55,000 to 65,000 clones, approximately 76% found once; its top ten account for about 3.1%. The CDR3 sequence is 19 residues long. Unmatched junction bases numbered 20, after V lost 8 bases and J lost 6 bases. From germline, CDR1 is SGHTA and CDR2 FQGTGA.

This TCR came from a human donor with non-small cell lung cancer who had a complete response to radiotherapy plus ipilimumab. This specimen was peripheral blood, taken from a patient treated with radiotherapy plus ipilimumab. This chain joins TRBV7-3 and TRBJ2-1, with 12 bases matching TRBD2. The CDR3 region has the DNA TGTGCCAGCGGCCGGCAGGGTTACCTAGCGGGAGGGGCACGCAATGAGCAGTTCTTC. Translated, it gives CASGRQGYLAGGARNEQFF.